A single sample is the source of the 15 T cell receptor beta chains below, sequenced in a study of cytomegalovirus exposure and HLA in healthy donors. The data were produced by immunoSEQ multiplex PCR, yet TCRdb's version contains in-frame clones alone and is incomplete. The table lists about 340,000 clones, roughly 88% of them singletons. Sequenced input: PBMCs. These receptors were taken from a woman aged 18 to 35 in good health and CMV-seronegative.

CDR3 amino acids: CASSTGLAEKETQYF. The CDR3 region has the DNA TGTGCCAGCAGCACGGGACTAGCGGAGAAAGAGACCCAGTACTTC. The genes are TRBV11-2 and TRBJ2-5, with TRBD2 matching over 11 bases. This CDR3 has 15 residues. V shed 5 bases and J 3 bases; nucleotides not matched to a gene: 5. CDR1 is SGHAT, CDR2 FQNNGV, per germline.

The chain recombines TRBV19 with TRBJ1-3; D call uncertain. CDR3 length: 11 amino acids. Germline CDR1 reads LNHDA; CDR2 reads SQIVND (reference sequence). The V end lost 9 bases, the J end lost 7 bases, and 10 bases lay between the germline ends. The CDR3 DNA reads TGTGCCAGCTCGGTCGGGAACACCATATATTTT. Translating gives CASSVGNTIYF.

The chain couples TRBV6-5 to TRBJ2-2, with D unresolved. Per germline, CDR1 MNHEY and CDR2 SVGAGI. The CDR3 is 15 residues long. Trimming pared 1 base from V and 4 bases from J, leaving 10 bases between. For the CDR3, the DNA is TGTGCCAGCAGTTACTTGCGCCCGGGCACCGGGGAGCTGTTTTTT. Amino acid sequence: CASSYLRPGTGELFF.

The rearrangement joins TRBV4-3 to TRBJ2-3; TRBD2 might be the D (7 bases). The germline V gene encodes CDR1 LGHNA and CDR2 YSLEER. Trimming pared 1 base from V and 6 bases from J, leaving 11 bases between. The CDR3 is made up of 14 amino acids. The CDR3 DNA sequence: TGCGCCAGCAGCCAAGTGGGAGGGGGTGATACGCAGTATTTT. Amino acid sequence: CASSQVGGGDTQYF.

The V gene is TRBV4-2, the J gene TRBJ2-1, with D perhaps TRBD1 (6 bases). This CDR3 contains 15 residues. Per the germline V gene, CDR1 is LGHNA and CDR2 is YNFKEQ. V was trimmed by 3 bases and J by 2 bases, leaving 11 bases between them. CDR3: CASSHITGPYNEQFF. CDR3 coding DNA: TGTGCCAGCAGCCACATTACAGGGCCCTACAATGAGCAGTTCTTC.

The chain joins TRBV28 to TRBJ2-1, with 7 nucleotides matching TRBD2. This CDR3 spans 15 amino acids. The ends lost 6 bases at V and 0 bases at J; junction bases unmatched: 5. Germline V gene data show CDR1 as MDHEN and CDR2 as SYDVKM. CDR3 protein: CASRSSGASYNEQFF. CDR3 nucleotide sequence: TGTGCCAGCAGATCTAGCGGAGCCTCCTACAATGAGCAGTTCTTC.

This clone has a single count. V usage is TRBV19 and J usage is TRBJ2-1; D may be TRBD2 (6 bases). The CDR3 contains 13 residues. The V end lost 6 bases, the J end lost 3 bases, and 9 bases lay between the germline ends. Germline V gives CDR1 LNHDA, CDR2 SQIVND (reference sequence). CDR3 DNA: TGTGCCAGTAGGGCTAGCGACTACAATGAGCAGTTCTTC. It encodes CASRASDYNEQFF.

The V and J genes are TRBV4-1 and TRBJ2-1; a possible D gene is TRBD2 (5 bases). Trimming cost V 0 bases and J 4 bases, with 10 bases left between them. The CDR3 is 15 amino acids. CDR1 is MGHRA, CDR2 YSYEKL, per germline. The CDR3 DNA reads as TGCGCCAGCAGCCAAGAAGGGAGTGGATACAATGAGCAGTTCTTC. Translated: CASSQEGSGYNEQFF.

This rearrangement joins TRBV2 to TRBJ2-6; D is possibly TRBD2 (5 bases). The CDR3 consists of 16 residues. V lost 3 bases and J 4 bases, leaving 13 bases between the germline ends. Germline CDR1 SNHLY, CDR2 FYNNEI. The CDR3 spells CASSDGPRAGANVLTF. The CDR3 DNA is TGTGCCAGCAGTGACGGTCCGAGGGCCGGGGCCAACGTCCTGACTTTC.

V gene TRBV7-2 combines with J gene TRBJ2-7; TRBD2 matches at 8 bases. Germline-derived CDR1 and CDR2 are SGHTA and FQGNSA. The CDR3 runs 14 residues. The ends lost 5 bases at V and 4 bases at J; junction bases unmatched: 7. The CDR3 region is CASSLSGGWYEQYF. The CDR3 DNA is TGTGCCAGCAGCCTCAGCGGGGGCTGGTACGAGCAGTACTTC.

The sample holds a few counts of this clone. CDR3 DNA sequence: TGTGCCAGCAGTGAGTTCTTCGGGACATTCGGAAACACCATATATTTT. Translation: CASSEFFGTFGNTIYF. The rearrangement links TRBV2 to TRBJ1-3, with TRBD1 as a possible D gene (6 bases). The germline V and J ends were trimmed by 3 bases and 4 bases, with 16 bases remaining between them. The CDR3 spans 16 residues. Germline CDR1 and CDR2: SNHLY and FYNNEI.

The chain couples TRBV18 to TRBJ2-3, with TRBD2 matching 7 bases. The CDR3 covers 14 residues. The V gene's germline CDR1 is KGHSH and CDR2 LQKENI. After removal of 2 bases from V and 5 bases from J, the junction contained 4 bases not matched to a gene. The CDR3 loop reads CASSPGDYVDTQYF. Written as DNA, the CDR3 is TGTGCCAGCTCACCAGGGGACTACGTAGATACGCAGTATTTT.

This chain joins TRBV18 and TRBJ2-2; possibly TRBD1 for D (5 bases). Trimming took off 6 bases at V and 4 bases at J, with 18 bases between the two ends. In germline, CDR1 is KGHSH, CDR2 LQKENI. CDR3 length: 16 amino acids. The CDR3 loop reads CASSPARVSGTGELFF. CDR3 DNA: TGTGCCAGCTCCCCCGCCAGGGTGTCGGGCACCGGGGAGCTGTTTTTT.

V is TRBV29-1 and J is TRBJ2-1, with 9 bases matching TRBD2. Germline loops: CDR1 SQVTM, CDR2 ANQGSEA. Trimming at V came to 2 bases and at J to 4 bases, leaving 6 bases not matched to a gene. This CDR3 is 15 amino acids long. CDR3 loop: CSVENRLADYNEQFF. In DNA, the CDR3 is TGCAGCGTTGAAAACCGACTAGCGGATTACAATGAGCAGTTCTTC.

The chain recombines TRBV25-1 with TRBJ2-5, with D tentatively TRBD2 (5 bases). The V and J ends lost 4 bases and 0 bases respectively, with 9 bases between them. Germline V CDR1 and CDR2: MGHDK, SYGVNS. This CDR3 is 14 amino acids long. DNA for the CDR3: TGTGCCAGCAGTGTAGCGAAGTACCAAGAGACCCAGTACTTC. Its translation is CASSVAKYQETQYF.